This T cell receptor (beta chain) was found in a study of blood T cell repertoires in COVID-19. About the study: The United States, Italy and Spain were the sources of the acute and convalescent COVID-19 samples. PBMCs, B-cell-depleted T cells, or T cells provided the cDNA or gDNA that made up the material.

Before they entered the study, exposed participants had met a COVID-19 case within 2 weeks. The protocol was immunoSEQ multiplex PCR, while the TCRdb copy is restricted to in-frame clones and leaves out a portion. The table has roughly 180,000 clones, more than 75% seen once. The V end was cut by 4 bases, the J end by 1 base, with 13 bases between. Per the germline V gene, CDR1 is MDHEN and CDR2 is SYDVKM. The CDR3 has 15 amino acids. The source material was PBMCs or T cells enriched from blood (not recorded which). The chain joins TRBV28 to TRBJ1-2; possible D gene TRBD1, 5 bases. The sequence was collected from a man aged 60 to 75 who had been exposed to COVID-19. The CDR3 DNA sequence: TGTGCCAGCAGTTCCTCCGGGGGTCGTAACTATGGCTACACCTTC. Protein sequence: CASSSSGGRNYGYTF.